A single TCR beta chain is shown here with its context. This entry belongs to a study of blood T cell repertoires in COVID-19. Here immunoSEQ multiplex PCR was the method, and the copy in TCRdb shows in-frame clones only, minus some. The sample includes fewer than 200,000 clones, roughly 79% of them seen just once. In germline, CDR1 is ENHRY, CDR2 SYGVKD. This CDR3 is built from 13 residues. The J segment lost 2 bases and the V segment lost 6 bases, leaving 3 bases of the junction unmatched. The chain combines TRBV10-3 with TRBJ2-5; the match to TRBD1 covers 7 bases. The source is a woman of 80 years or more with acute or convalescent COVID-19. The sequenced sample consisted of peripheral blood. CDR3 residues: CAIRGTAQETQYF. DNA for the CDR3: TGTGCCATCAGAGGGACAGCGCAAGAGACCCAGTACTTC.